One and the same sample provided the 14 T cell receptor beta chains below, sequenced in a study of shared clonotypes between healthy human individuals. The table came from immunoSEQ multiplex PCR; TCRdb's copy has only in-frame clones and leaves some out. The repertoire holds over 750,000 clones, around 96% seen once, with less than 0.25% in the top ten. Naive-designated CD8 cells lacked CD45RO, were positively enriched for CCR7, and omitted terminally differentiated effector memory CD45RA+ cells. Material for sequencing was naive CD8+ T cells sorted from blood. These receptors all stem from a man younger than 45 in good health.

The chain employs TRBV9 and TRBJ2-5; D possibly matches TRBD1 or TRBD2 (5 bases each). CDR1 SGDLS and CDR2 YYNGEE come from the germline V gene. V gave up 0 bases and J gave up 4 bases, with 16 bases separating them. The CDR3 totals 16 residues. The CDR3: CASSVGRGEGPETQYF. CDR3 bases: TGTGCCAGCAGCGTAGGAAGGGGCGAGGGTCCAGAGACCCAGTACTTC.

The CDR3 nucleotides read TGTGCCAGCAGTGGGGGACAGGGGGCTAGAACTGAAGCTTTCTTT. Encoded protein: CASSGGQGARTEAFF. V usage is TRBV27 and J usage is TRBJ1-1, with 12 nucleotides matching TRBD1. Trimming removed 5 bases from V and 5 bases from J; junction bases left unmatched: 6. Germline V lookup: CDR1 MNHEY, CDR2 SMNVEV (reference sequence). This CDR3 is built from 15 residues.

The V and J genes are TRBV7-6 and TRBJ2-7; 8 bases align to TRBD2. CDR1 is SGHVS, CDR2 FNYEAQ, per germline. V lost 2 bases, J lost 6 bases, and 12 bases stayed unmatched. The CDR3 is 16 residues long. In DNA, the CDR3 is TGTGCCAGCAGCTTAACTATCGGGACTAGTGTTTCCGAGCAGTACTTC. Translated: CASSLTIGTSVSEQYF.

In the case of this clone: The identical CDR3 is also encoded by other nucleotide sequences in the sample. J is TRBJ2-7 and V is TRBV27; D assignment may be TRBD1 or TRBD2 (5 bases each). Trimming took 2 bases from V and 6 from J, leaving 5 bases between them. The CDR3 loop spans 11 amino acids. CDR1 MNHEY and CDR2 SMNVEV come from the germline V gene (reference sequence). The CDR3 sequence: CASSLGGEQYF. The CDR3, as DNA: TGTGCCAGCAGTTTAGGGGGCGAGCAGTACTTC.

The gene calls are TRBV20-1 and TRBJ2-1, with 7 bases lining up with TRBD2. V lost 2 bases and J lost 12; bases outside the gene matches: 4. Per the germline V gene, CDR1 is DFQATT and CDR2 is SNEGSKA (reference sequence). The length of the CDR3 is 11 residues. This CDR3 is CSARIAGRQFF. In DNA, the CDR3 is TGCAGTGCTAGAATAGCGGGTAGGCAGTTCTTC.

The V gene is TRBV30, the J gene TRBJ2-5; D is ambiguous. The CDR3 is made up of 14 amino acids. CDR1 is GTSNPN and CDR2 is SVGIG in the germline V gene (reference sequence). Trimming pared 0 bases from V and 5 bases from J, leaving 13 bases between. The CDR3 DNA reads TGTGCCTGGAGTGTACCCGGGTATGATGAGACCCAGTACTTC. It yields the protein CAWSVPGYDETQYF.

The V call is TRBV7-9, the J call TRBJ1-2; possibly TRBD1 for D (6 bases). Germline values: CDR1 SEHNR, CDR2 FQNEAQ (reference sequence). Trimming cost V 2 bases and J 8 bases, with 18 bases left between them. The CDR3 runs 15 residues. The CDR3 bases are TGTGCCAGCAGCTTAACCGGGACAACCCCGGGAGGCTACACCTTC. Translating gives CASSLTGTTPGGYTF.

V and J are TRBV4-3 and TRBJ1-2; 8 nucleotides match TRBD1. Germline CDR1 is LGHNA and CDR2 is YSLEER. The CDR3 loop spans 17 amino acids. V lost 0 bases to trimming and J lost 5 bases; unmatched junction nucleotides: 11. Here the CDR3 DNA reads TGCGCCAGCAGCCAAGATGAGGTGCAGGGGGCTCGTTATGGCTACACCTTC. Protein sequence: CASSQDEVQGARYGYTF.

The chain couples TRBV4-3 to TRBJ2-1, with D possibly matching TRBD2 (6 bases). Trimming left V 0 bases short and J 12 bases short, with 18 bases between. CDR3 length: 15 amino acids. CDR1 is LGHNA and CDR2 is YSLEER in the germline V gene. The CDR3: CASSQDLFPGVGQFF. CDR3 coding DNA: TGCGCCAGCAGCCAAGATTTATTCCCGGGGGTTGGGCAGTTCTTC.

The gene calls are TRBV27 and TRBJ2-1; a weak D match, TRBD1 (5 bases). This CDR3 contains 11 residues. Per germline, CDR1 MNHEY and CDR2 SMNVEV (reference sequence). The V end lost 10 bases, the J end lost 8 bases, and 12 bases lay between the germline ends. The CDR3 DNA is TGTGCCACGCAGGGTTTTGATGAGCAGTTCTTC. Amino acids: CATQGFDEQFF.

The CDR3 nucleotides are TGTGCCAGCAGCTCCGCCCCTATAACTAGCGGGAGGGACTCAGATACGCAGTATTTT. It yields the protein CASSSAPITSGRDSDTQYF. The chain links TRBV7-8 to TRBJ2-3; 13 bases are a match to TRBD2. Trimming cost V 4 bases and J 4 bases; bases outside gene matches: 14. The CDR3 runs to 19 residues. Looked up from germline, CDR1 is SGHVS and CDR2 is FQNEAQ.

The gene calls are TRBV30 and TRBJ1-5; 9 bases line up with TRBD1. From germline, CDR1 is GTSNPN and CDR2 SVGIG (reference sequence). The CDR3 sequence is 15 residues long. Unmatched junction bases numbered 6, after V lost 2 bases and J lost 4 bases. The CDR3 bases are TGTGCCTGGAGTATTTTTGGGACAGGGAATCAGCCCCAGCATTTT. Translated, it gives CAWSIFGTGNQPQHF.

This chain links TRBV7-9 with TRBJ2-7, with D perhaps matching TRBD2 (6 bases). This CDR3 region has 16 residues. Per germline, CDR1 SEHNR and CDR2 FQNEAQ (reference sequence). With 5 bases removed from V and 1 base from J, the gap between germline ends came to 18 bases. CDR3 residues: CASSQGGGTLSYEQYF. The CDR3 region has the DNA TGTGCCAGCAGCCAAGGCGGCGGGACCCTTTCCTACGAGCAGTACTTC.

The J gene is TRBJ2-5, the V gene TRBV6-5, with D tentatively TRBD2 (5 bases). Germline values: CDR1 MNHEY, CDR2 SVGAGI. Trimming shortened V by 6 bases and J by 2 bases, and 13 bases separated the two germline ends. CDR3 length: 14 amino acids. The DNA of the CDR3 is TGTGCCAGCAGCTCCTTTGCGGGTCAAGAGACCCAGTACTTC. Its protein is CASSSFAGQETQYF.